This TCR beta chain was observed in a study of blood T cell repertoires in COVID-19. Background on the study: Samples representing acute and convalescent COVID-19 were sourced from the United States, Italy and Spain.

Source study methods: Estimation of nucleated cell counts was performed using reference gene primer amplification. Generated by immunoSEQ multiplex PCR, the TCRdb table keeps only in-frame clones and is missing some. The DNA gave D and trimming, while V, J and clone size come from that table. Here the sample spans roughly 230,000 clones, around four fifths being singletons. The CDR3 spans 15 residues. The V gene end was trimmed by 8 bases and the J gene end by 4 bases; junction bases not matched to a gene: 11. CDR1 WSHSY and CDR2 SAAADI come from the germline V gene. Sequences were obtained from peripheral blood. The chain uses TRBV10-2 and TRBJ2-1; 7 nucleotides agree with TRBD2. This receptor was identified in a man over 45 with acute or convalescent COVID-19. The CDR3 loop is CASEGVGGRYNEQFF. Written as DNA, the CDR3 is TGCGCCAGCGAGGGTGTGGGAGGGCGTTACAATGAGCAGTTCTTC.